This T cell receptor (beta chain) was retrieved from a study of shared clonotypes between healthy human individuals. The germline gives CDR1 SGHVS, CDR2 FQNEAQ. Germline trimming cut 5 bases from V and 2 bases from J; bases unmatched to any gene: 19. The CDR3 extends over 19 amino acids. Generated by immunoSEQ multiplex PCR, the TCRdb table keeps only in-frame clones and is missing some. The sample yields hundreds of thousands of clones, approximately 97% seen once. The chain carries TRBV7-8 and TRBJ2-5; 8 positions match TRBD1. The material sequenced was naive CD4+ T cells sorted from blood. Subset described: CD45RA+ positively selected. This clonotype was sampled from a young woman in good health. The CDR3: CASSLTRTGWVRGQETQYF. CDR3 nucleotide sequence: TGTGCCAGCAGCCTAACCCGGACAGGGTGGGTTAGAGGTCAAGAGACCCAGTACTTC.